This TCR beta chain was captured in a study of T cells in Graves' hyperthyroidism and ophthalmopathy. Overall study context: Before any treatment, at initial diagnosis, peripheral blood was collected.

In this sample, this clonotype turned up a few times. Its antigen is currently unknown. Study-wide points: Ophthalmopathy could be told apart from stable hyperthyroidism with a 13 V-J model.

The CDR3 spans 15 residues. The germline CDR1 and CDR2 sequences are LGHNA and YSLEER. The V and J ends lost 0 bases and 8 bases respectively, with 16 bases between them. TCR beta CDR3 sequences were amplified from RNA transcripts. An initial round of RT-PCR targeting the TCR CDR3 relied on the HTBI primer set. TCRdb re-called the multiplex PCR reads with MiXCR, one entry per CDR3 protein. The sample shows roughly 500,000 distinct CDR3 sequences, 15% to 20% of them seen only once. Exclusions: uncontrolled infection, other autoimmune disease, pregnancy, lactation. A roughly 10 ml volume of fresh peripheral blood provided the PBMCs.

The sequence came from a woman in her twenties or thirties with Graves' ophthalmopathy. The rearrangement joins TRBV4-3 to TRBJ1-1; D remains unclear. The sequenced material came from blood. The CDR3 loop is CASSQDLGRVGEAFF. CDR3 nucleotides: TGCGCCAGCAGCCAAGATCTAGGAAGGGTAGGGGAAGCTTTCTTT.